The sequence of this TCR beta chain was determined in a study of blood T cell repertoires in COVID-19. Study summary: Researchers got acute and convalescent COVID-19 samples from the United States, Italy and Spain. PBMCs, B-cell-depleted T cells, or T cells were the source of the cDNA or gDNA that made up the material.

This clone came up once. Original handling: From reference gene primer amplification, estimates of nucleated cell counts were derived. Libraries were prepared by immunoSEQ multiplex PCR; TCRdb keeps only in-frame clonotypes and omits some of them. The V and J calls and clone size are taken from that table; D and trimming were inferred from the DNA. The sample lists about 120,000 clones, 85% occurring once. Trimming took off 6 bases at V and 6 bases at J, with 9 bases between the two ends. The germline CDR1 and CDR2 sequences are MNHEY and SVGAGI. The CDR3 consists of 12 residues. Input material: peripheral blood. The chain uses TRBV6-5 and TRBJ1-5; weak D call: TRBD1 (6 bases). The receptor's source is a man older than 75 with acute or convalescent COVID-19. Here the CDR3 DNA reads TGTGCCAGCAGACTCAGGGGTCAGCCCCAGCATTTT. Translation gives CASRLRGQPQHF.